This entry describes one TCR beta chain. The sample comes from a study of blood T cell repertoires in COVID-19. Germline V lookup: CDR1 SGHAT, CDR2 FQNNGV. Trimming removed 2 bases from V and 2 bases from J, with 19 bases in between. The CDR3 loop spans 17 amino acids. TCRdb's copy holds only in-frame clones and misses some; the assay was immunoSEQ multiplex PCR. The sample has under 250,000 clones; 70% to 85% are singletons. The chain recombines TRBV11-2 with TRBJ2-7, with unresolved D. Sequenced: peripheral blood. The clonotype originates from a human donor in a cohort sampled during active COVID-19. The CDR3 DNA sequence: TGTGCCAGCAGCTTAAGCCCCCCCGCGAATATAGCCTACGAGCAGTACTTC. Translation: CASSLSPPANIAYEQYF.